This T cell receptor beta chain stems from a study of blood T cell repertoires in COVID-19. Study-wide context: The United States, Italy and Spain were the sources of the acute and convalescent COVID-19 samples. T cells, B-cell-depleted T cells, or PBMCs supplied cDNA or gDNA.

How the authors handled the data: Reference gene primer amplification gave estimated nucleated cell counts. Assay used: immunoSEQ multiplex PCR; TCRdb lists only in-frame clones, some missing. Clone size and the V and J calls come from that table; the DNA yielded D and trimming. The table lists approximately 270,000 clones, approximately 89% of them singletons. The origin of this receptor is a man aged 40-50 years with active or convalescent COVID-19. Sequenced sample: peripheral blood.

For the CDR3, the DNA is TGTGCCAGCAGCTGGGGACTAGCGGGAGGAGAGACCCAGTACTTC. It is translated as CASSWGLAGGETQYF. The chain carries TRBV7-6 and TRBJ2-5; TRBD2 agrees at 15 bases. The CDR3 is 15 amino acids. CDR1 is SGHVS, CDR2 FNYEAQ, per germline. J gave up 4 bases and V 4 bases, and 1 base lay outside the gene matches.